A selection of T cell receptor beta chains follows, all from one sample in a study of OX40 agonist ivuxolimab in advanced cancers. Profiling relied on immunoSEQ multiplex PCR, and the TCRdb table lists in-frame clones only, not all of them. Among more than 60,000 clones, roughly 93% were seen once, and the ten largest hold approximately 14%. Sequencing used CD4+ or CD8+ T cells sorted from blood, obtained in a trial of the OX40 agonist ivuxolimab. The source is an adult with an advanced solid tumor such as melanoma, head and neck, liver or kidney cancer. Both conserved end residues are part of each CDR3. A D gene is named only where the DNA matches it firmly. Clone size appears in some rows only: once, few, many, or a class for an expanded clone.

cdr3_aa: CASSPWDGLYGYTF
cdr3_nt: TGTGCCAGCAGCCCATGGGACGGGCTCTATGGCTACACCTTC
clone_size: NA
d_call: NA
v_call: TRBV5-5
j_call: TRBJ1-2

cdr3_aa: CASSFRRRHTF
cdr3_nt: TGTGCCAGCAGCTTCCGGAGGCGGCACACCTTC
clone_size: NA
d_call: NA
v_call: TRBV7-9
j_call: TRBJ1-2

cdr3_aa: CASSLIVNTEAFF
cdr3_nt: TGTGCCAGCAGTTTAATCGTGAACACTGAAGCTTTCTTT
clone_size: NA
d_call: NA
v_call: TRBV27
j_call: TRBJ1-1

cdr3_aa: CASSMGNTEAFF
cdr3_nt: TGTGCCAGCAGCATGGGAAACACTGAAGCTTTCTTT
clone_size: once
d_call: NA
v_call: TRBV7-9
j_call: TRBJ1-1

cdr3_aa: CASRLGGALSGNTIYF
cdr3_nt: TGTGCAAGTCGCTTGGGGGGAGCCCTCTCTGGAAACACCATATATTTT
clone_size: NA
d_call: NA
v_call: TRBV12-2
j_call: TRBJ1-3

cdr3_aa: CASSVDDFGYTF
cdr3_nt: TGTGCCAGCAGCGTAGATGACTTTGGCTACACCTTC
clone_size: NA
d_call: NA
v_call: TRBV9
j_call: TRBJ1-2

cdr3_aa: CASRLQGLNTEAFF
cdr3_nt: TGTGCCAGCAGATTACAGGGCTTGAACACTGAAGCTTTCTTT
clone_size: NA
d_call: NA
v_call: TRBV27
j_call: TRBJ1-1

cdr3_aa: CASSIASPTDTQYF
cdr3_nt: TGTGCCAGTAGTATAGCTAGTCCAACAGATACGCAGTATTTT
clone_size: NA
d_call: NA
v_call: TRBV19
j_call: TRBJ2-3

cdr3_aa: CASSLDYNEQFF
cdr3_nt: TGTGCCAGCAGCTTGGACTACAATGAGCAGTTCTTC
clone_size: NA
d_call: NA
v_call: TRBV5-6
j_call: TRBJ2-1

cdr3_aa: CASSLDYEQYF
cdr3_nt: TGTGCCAGCAGCTTGGACTACGAGCAGTACTTC
clone_size: once
d_call: NA
v_call: TRBV5-6
j_call: TRBJ2-7

cdr3_aa: CASSEDRGSGNTIYF
cdr3_nt: TGTGCCAGCAGTGAGGACAGGGGTTCTGGAAACACCATATATTTT
clone_size: NA
d_call: TRBD1
v_call: TRBV6-1
j_call: TRBJ1-3

cdr3_aa: CASSLLGAVEAFF
cdr3_nt: TGTGCCAGCAGCTTACTCGGCGCAGTTGAAGCTTTCTTT
clone_size: NA
d_call: NA
v_call: TRBV7-6
j_call: TRBJ1-1

cdr3_aa: CATLGTSYEQYF
cdr3_nt: TGTGCCACGCTGGGGACATCCTACGAGCAGTACTTC
clone_size: once
d_call: NA
v_call: TRBV10-3
j_call: TRBJ2-7

cdr3_aa: CSVDIPIPNEQFF
cdr3_nt: TGCAGCGTTGACATACCCATTCCCAATGAGCAGTTCTTC
clone_size: NA
d_call: NA
v_call: TRBV29-1
j_call: TRBJ2-1

cdr3_aa: CASSLGDNEQFF
cdr3_nt: TGTGCCAGCAGCTTAGGGGACAATGAGCAGTTCTTC
clone_size: NA
d_call: NA
v_call: TRBV7-2
j_call: TRBJ2-1

cdr3_aa: CASSFPPGQGIGATEAFF
cdr3_nt: TGTGCCAGCAGCTTCCCCCCGGGGCAGGGGATAGGGGCAACTGAAGCTTTCTTT
clone_size: NA
d_call: NA
v_call: TRBV5-4
j_call: TRBJ1-1

cdr3_aa: CASSHIRGGNSNTIYF
cdr3_nt: TGTGCCAGCAGTCACATTCGGGGGGGAAACTCCAACACCATATATTTT
clone_size: NA
d_call: NA
v_call: TRBV6-6
j_call: TRBJ1-3

cdr3_aa: CASSLAGSYEQYF
cdr3_nt: TGTGCTAGCAGCTTAGCGGGATCCTACGAGCAGTACTTC
clone_size: NA
d_call: TRBD2
v_call: TRBV7-7
j_call: TRBJ2-7

cdr3_aa: CASSQDLASYEQYF
cdr3_nt: TGCGCCAGCAGCCAAGATCTCGCCTCCTACGAGCAGTACTTC
clone_size: NA
d_call: NA
v_call: TRBV4-3
j_call: TRBJ2-7

cdr3_aa: CASSFWWFTEAFF
cdr3_nt: TGCGCCAGCAGCTTCTGGTGGTTCACTGAAGCTTTCTTT
clone_size: NA
d_call: NA
v_call: TRBV5-1
j_call: TRBJ1-1

cdr3_aa: CASSESLSGGMLDTEAFF
cdr3_nt: TGTGCCAGTAGCGAATCTCTATCAGGGGGAATGTTGGACACTGAAGCTTTCTTT
clone_size: NA
d_call: TRBD1
v_call: TRBV19
j_call: TRBJ1-1

cdr3_aa: CASGLGSSYNEQFF
cdr3_nt: TGTGCCAGCGGTCTAGGGAGCTCCTACAATGAGCAGTTCTTC
clone_size: NA
d_call: NA
v_call: TRBV27
j_call: TRBJ2-1

cdr3_aa: CASHWGTDTQYF
cdr3_nt: TGTGCCAGCCACTGGGGGACAGATACGCAGTATTTT
clone_size: NA
d_call: NA
v_call: TRBV7-9
j_call: TRBJ2-3

cdr3_aa: CSTDRGTATEAFF
cdr3_nt: TGCAGCACAGACAGGGGTACGGCCACTGAAGCTTTCTTT
clone_size: NA
d_call: TRBD1
v_call: TRBV29-1
j_call: TRBJ1-1

cdr3_aa: CASRKGRGPDTQYF
cdr3_nt: TGTGCCAGCAGAAAGGGGAGGGGGCCAGATACGCAGTATTTT
clone_size: NA
d_call: NA
v_call: TRBV6-1
j_call: TRBJ2-3

cdr3_aa: CASLGLADHYEQYF
cdr3_nt: TGCGCCAGCCTTGGACTAGCGGACCACTACGAGCAGTACTTC
clone_size: NA
d_call: TRBD2
v_call: TRBV5-1
j_call: TRBJ2-7

cdr3_aa: CASSQDRQDYGYTF
cdr3_nt: TGCGCCAGCAGCCAAGACCGACAAGATTATGGCTACACCTTC
clone_size: NA
d_call: NA
v_call: TRBV4-3
j_call: TRBJ1-2

cdr3_aa: CANRRQGNYGYTF
cdr3_nt: TGTGCCAACAGAAGACAGGGGAACTATGGCTACACCTTC
clone_size: once
d_call: TRBD1
v_call: TRBV6-1
j_call: TRBJ1-2

cdr3_aa: CASSYSKWTEAFF
cdr3_nt: TGTGCCAGCAGTTACTCGAAATGGACTGAAGCTTTCTTT
clone_size: once
d_call: NA
v_call: TRBV6-5
j_call: TRBJ1-1